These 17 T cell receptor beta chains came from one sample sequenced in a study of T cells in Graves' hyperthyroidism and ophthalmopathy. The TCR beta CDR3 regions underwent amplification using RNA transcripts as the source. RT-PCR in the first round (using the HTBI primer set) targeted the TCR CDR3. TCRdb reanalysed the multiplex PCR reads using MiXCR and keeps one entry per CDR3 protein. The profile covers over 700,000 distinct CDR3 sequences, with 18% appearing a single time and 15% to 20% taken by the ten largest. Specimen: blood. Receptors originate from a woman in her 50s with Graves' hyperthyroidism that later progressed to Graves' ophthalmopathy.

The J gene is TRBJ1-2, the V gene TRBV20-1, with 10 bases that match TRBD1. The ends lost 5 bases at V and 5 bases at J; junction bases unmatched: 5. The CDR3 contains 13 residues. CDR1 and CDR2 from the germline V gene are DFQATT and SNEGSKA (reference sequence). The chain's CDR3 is CSAGRDRGYGYTF. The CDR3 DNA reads TGCAGTGCTGGCCGGGACAGGGGATATGGCTACACCTTC.

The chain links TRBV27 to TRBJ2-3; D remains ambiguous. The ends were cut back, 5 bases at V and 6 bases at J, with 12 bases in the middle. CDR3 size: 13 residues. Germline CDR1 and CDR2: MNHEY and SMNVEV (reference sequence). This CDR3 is CASSPQNEDTQYF. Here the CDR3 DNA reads TGTGCCAGCAGTCCGCAGAACGAGGATACGCAGTATTTT.

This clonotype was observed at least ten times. The CDR3 sequence: CASSQPGTSDKDTQYF. In DNA, the CDR3 is TGTGCCAGCAGCCAACCCGGGACTAGCGACAAAGATACGCAGTATTTT. This chain connects TRBV13 to TRBJ2-3; TRBD2 matches 10 bases. V was clipped by 5 bases and J by 5 bases; unmatched bases: 10. Germline CDR1 PRHDT, CDR2 FYEKMQ (reference sequence). The CDR3 runs to 16 residues.

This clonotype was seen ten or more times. The CDR3 reads CASSEALGGLAGAGNEQFF. The CDR3 DNA follows: TGTGCCAGCAGTGAAGCTCTAGGCGGACTAGCGGGGGCTGGCAATGAGCAGTTCTTC. This chain connects TRBV6-1 to TRBJ2-1; TRBD2 matches 13 bases. The ends lost 0 bases at V and 6 bases at J; junction bases unmatched: 11. The CDR3 contains 19 residues. Germline lookup yields CDR1 MNHNS and CDR2 SASEGT.

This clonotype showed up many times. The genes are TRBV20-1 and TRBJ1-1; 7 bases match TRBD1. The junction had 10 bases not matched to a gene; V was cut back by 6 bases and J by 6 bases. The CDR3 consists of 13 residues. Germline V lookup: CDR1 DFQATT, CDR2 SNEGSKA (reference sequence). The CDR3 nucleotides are TGCAGTGCCCCTAGGGGCAGGGGGTCTGAAGCTTTCTTT. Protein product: CSAPRGRGSEAFF.

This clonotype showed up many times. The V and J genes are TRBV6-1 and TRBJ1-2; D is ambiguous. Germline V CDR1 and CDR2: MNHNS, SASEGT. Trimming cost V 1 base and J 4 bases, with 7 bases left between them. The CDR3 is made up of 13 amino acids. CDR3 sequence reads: CASSEGRFYGYTF. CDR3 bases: TGTGCCAGCAGTGAAGGCCGGTTCTATGGCTACACCTTC.

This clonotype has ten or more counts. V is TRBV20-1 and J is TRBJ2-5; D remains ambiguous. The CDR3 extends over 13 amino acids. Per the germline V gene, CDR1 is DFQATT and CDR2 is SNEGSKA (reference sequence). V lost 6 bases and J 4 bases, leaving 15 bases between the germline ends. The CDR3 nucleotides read TGCAGTGCCCCAATAGGTTCCGGAGAGACCCAGTACTTC. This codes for CSAPIGSGETQYF.

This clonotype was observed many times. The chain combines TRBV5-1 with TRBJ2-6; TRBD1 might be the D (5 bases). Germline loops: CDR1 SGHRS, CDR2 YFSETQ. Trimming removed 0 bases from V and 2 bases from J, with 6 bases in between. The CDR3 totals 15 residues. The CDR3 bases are TGCGCCAGCAGCTTGGAAGGGGCTGGGGCCAACGTCCTGACTTTC. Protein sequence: CASSLEGAGANVLTF.

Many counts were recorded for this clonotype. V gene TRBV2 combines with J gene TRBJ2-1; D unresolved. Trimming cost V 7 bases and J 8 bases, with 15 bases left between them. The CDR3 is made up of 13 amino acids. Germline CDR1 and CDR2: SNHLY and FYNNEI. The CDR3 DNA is TGTGCCAGCATGCGGACGGAAGGAGATGAGCAGTTCTTC. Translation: CASMRTEGDEQFF.

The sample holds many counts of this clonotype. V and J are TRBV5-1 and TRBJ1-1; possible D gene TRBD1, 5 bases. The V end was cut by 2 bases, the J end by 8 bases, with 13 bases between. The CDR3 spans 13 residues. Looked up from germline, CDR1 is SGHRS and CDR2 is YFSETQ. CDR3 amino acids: CASSFGTAGEAFF. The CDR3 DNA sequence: TGCGCCAGCAGCTTTGGGACCGCGGGGGAAGCTTTCTTT.

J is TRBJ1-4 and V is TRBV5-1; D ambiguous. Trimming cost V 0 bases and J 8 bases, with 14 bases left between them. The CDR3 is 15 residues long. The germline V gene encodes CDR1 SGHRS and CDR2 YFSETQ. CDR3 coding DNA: TGCGCCAGCAGCTTGGTTGGCCCGTTGAGGGAAAAACTGTTTTTT. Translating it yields CASSLVGPLREKLFF.

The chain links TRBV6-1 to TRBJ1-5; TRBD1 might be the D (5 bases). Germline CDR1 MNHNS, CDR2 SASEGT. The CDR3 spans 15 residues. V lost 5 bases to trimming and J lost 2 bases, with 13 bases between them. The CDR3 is CASSSSPGGNQPQHF. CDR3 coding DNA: TGTGCCAGCAGTTCCTCCCCGGGGGGCAATCAGCCCCAGCATTTT.

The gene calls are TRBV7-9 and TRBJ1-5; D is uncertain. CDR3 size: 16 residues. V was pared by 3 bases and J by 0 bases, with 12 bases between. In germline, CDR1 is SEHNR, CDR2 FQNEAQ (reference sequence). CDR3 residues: CASSFSLGFSNQPQHF. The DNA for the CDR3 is TGTGCCAGCAGCTTTTCACTTGGTTTTAGCAATCAGCCCCAGCATTTT.

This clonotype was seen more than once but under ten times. The CDR3 DNA reads as TGCAGTGCTAGAGATCCCGGGGGCACGAACACCGGGGAGCTGTTTTTT. It specifies CSARDPGGTNTGELFF. This chain links TRBV20-1 with TRBJ2-2; possibly TRBD1 or TRBD2 for D (6 bases each). The V gene's germline CDR1 is DFQATT and CDR2 SNEGSKA (reference sequence). V shed 0 bases and J shed 0 bases, with 11 bases lying between them. The CDR3 runs 16 residues.

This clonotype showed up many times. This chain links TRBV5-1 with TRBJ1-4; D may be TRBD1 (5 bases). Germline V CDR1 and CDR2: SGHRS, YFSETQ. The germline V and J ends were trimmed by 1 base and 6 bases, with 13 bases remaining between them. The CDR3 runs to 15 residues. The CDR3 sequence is CASSLFGQGDEKLFF. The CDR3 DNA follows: TGCGCCAGCAGCTTGTTCGGGCAGGGAGATGAAAAACTGTTTTTT.

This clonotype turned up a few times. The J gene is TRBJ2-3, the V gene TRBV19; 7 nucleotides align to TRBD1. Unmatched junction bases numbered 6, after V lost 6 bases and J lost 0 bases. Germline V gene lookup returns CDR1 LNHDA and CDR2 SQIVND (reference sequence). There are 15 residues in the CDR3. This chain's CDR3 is CASSRRQGSTDTQYF. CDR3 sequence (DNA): TGTGCCAGTAGCCGTAGACAGGGAAGCACAGATACGCAGTATTTT.

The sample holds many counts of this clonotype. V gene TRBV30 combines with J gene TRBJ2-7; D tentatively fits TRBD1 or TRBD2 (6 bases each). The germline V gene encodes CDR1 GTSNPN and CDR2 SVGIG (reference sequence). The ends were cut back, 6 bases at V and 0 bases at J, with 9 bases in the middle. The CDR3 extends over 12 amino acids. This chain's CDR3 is CACGGFSYEQYF. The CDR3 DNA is TGTGCCTGCGGGGGCTTCTCCTACGAGCAGTACTTC.